This T cell receptor (beta chain) emerged from a study of T cells after yellow fever vaccination. By share, this clonotype ranks as medium-sized. TCRdb reanalysed the 5' RACE reads using MiXCR and keeps one entry per CDR3 protein. Among some 9,600 distinct CDR3 sequences listed, around 5% were seen once. The clonotype comes from a man aged 18 to 29 who received the YFV17D yellow fever vaccine. The specimen comprised PBMCs, either bulk or a sorted T-cell subset (CD4+, CD8+, memory, or dextramer-sorted; not recorded which), sampled about 2 weeks after the first yellow fever vaccination.

CDR3 nucleotide sequence: TGCGCCAGCAGCACCGACTACAATGAGCAGTTCTTC. This codes for CASSTDYNEQFF. The chain recombines TRBV5-1 with TRBJ2-1; D uncertain. Germline lookup yields CDR1 SGHRS and CDR2 YFSETQ. The CDR3 totals 12 residues. Deletions cut 4 bases from V and 3 bases from J, with 5 bases between. Complete variable domain (other parts from reference TRBV5-1 and TRBJ2-1): KAGVTQTPRYLIKTRGQQVTLSCSPISGHRSVSWYQQTPGQGLQFLFEYFSETQRNKGNFPGRFSGRQFSNSRSEMNVSTLELGDSALYLCASSTDYNEQFFGPGTRLTVL.